This is a list of T cell receptor beta chains from one sample in a study of cytotoxic CD8 clonotypes in ibrutinib-treated CLL. Sequencing was performed with immunoSEQ multiplex PCR; in TCRdb, only in-frame clones are kept and a portion is missing. The sample contains approximately 150,000 clones, roughly 90% of which appear only once. This specimen was PBMCs, taken at disease progression, from a patient treated with ibrutinib. The receptors shown here come from a human donor with chronic lymphocytic leukemia. Each CDR3 is given with its conserved first and last residue. A D gene is named only where the DNA matches it firmly. Expanded clones get a size class; other rows say once, few or many, or leave the size out.

J | V | size | D | DNA | CDR3
TRBJ2-7 | TRBV7-9 | NA | NA | TGTGCCAGCAGCGGGCCCGGACAGCATTACGAGCAGTACTTC | CASSGPGQHYEQYF
TRBJ2-5 | TRBV5-1 | NA | TRBD2 | TGCGCCAGCAGCTTGGACGGACTAGCGAGGGAGACCCAGTACTTC | CASSLDGLARETQYF
TRBJ2-7 | TRBV18 | NA | NA | TGTGCCAGCTCACCAGTTGGAGGGGGATGGGAGCAGTACTTC | CASSPVGGGWEQYF
TRBJ2-3 | TRBV5-1 | NA | NA | TGCGCCAGCAGTGGCAATTCAGCTAGCACAGATACGCAGTATTTT | CASSGNSASTDTQYF
TRBJ2-7 | TRBV5-1 | NA | NA | TGCGCCAGCAGCTTACAGGGTTCCGAGCAGTACTTC | CASSLQGSEQYF
TRBJ2-5 | TRBV19 | NA | TRBD1 | TGTGCCAGTAGTATCTCGTGGGACAGGCAAGAGACCCAGTACTTC | CASSISWDRQETQYF
TRBJ2-3 | TRBV11-2 | NA | NA | TGTGCCAGCAGCTTTAGGGGACGTCCCACAGATACGCAGTATTTT | CASSFRGRPTDTQYF
TRBJ2-7 | TRBV27 | NA | NA | TGTGCCAGCAGAGATACGACAGGCGGAGCCTACGAGCAGTACTTC | CASRDTTGGAYEQYF
TRBJ2-7 | TRBV28 | NA | NA | TGTGCCACCCAGGTTGGGTACGAGCAGTACTTC | CATQVGYEQYF
TRBJ2-1 | TRBV4-1 | NA | NA | TGCGCCAGCAGCCAGGGAACAACCTACAATGAGCAGTTCTTC | CASSQGTTYNEQFF
TRBJ1-2 | TRBV5-1 | NA | TRBD1 | TGCGCCAGCAGCACCGGGACAGACTACACCTTC | CASSTGTDYTF
TRBJ2-1 | TRBV5-5 | NA | NA | TGTGCCAGCAGCTTCAAGTGGGACCAGTACAATGAGCAGTTCTTC | CASSFKWDQYNEQFF
TRBJ1-5 | TRBV5-5 | NA | TRBD1 | TGTGCCAGCAGCACCGGACAGGGCCCCCTCTTGAGCAATCAGCCCCAGCATTTT | CASSTGQGPLLSNQPQHF
TRBJ2-2 | TRBV7-3 | NA | NA | TGTGCCAGCAGCTTAGTACTAAACACCGGGGAGCTGTTTTTT | CASSLVLNTGELFF
TRBJ2-6 | TRBV4-1 | NA | TRBD1 | TGCGCCAGCAGAGACAGGGACCCTGGGGCCAACGTCCTGACTTTC | CASRDRDPGANVLTF
TRBJ2-3 | TRBV5-1 | NA | TRBD2 | TGCGCCAGCAGCCCCGCCCCACTAGCGGGACTTCAAGATACGCAGTATTTT | CASSPAPLAGLQDTQYF
TRBJ1-1 | TRBV4-2 | NA | NA | TGTGCCAGCAGCCCGTTCGACCCGACTGAAGCTTTCTTT | CASSPFDPTEAFF
TRBJ1-2 | TRBV5-1 | NA | NA | TGCGCCAGCAGCTTGGCGGCAGAGGATGGCTACACCTTC | CASSLAAEDGYTF
TRBJ2-1 | TRBV9 | NA | TRBD2 | TGTGCCAGCAGCGTATTCGGGACTAGCGATTACAATGAGCAGTTCTTC | CASSVFGTSDYNEQFF
TRBJ2-5 | TRBV14 | NA | NA | TGTGCCAGCAGCCAAGGAAGGGTTTGGGGGGAGACCCAGTACTTC | CASSQGRVWGETQYF
TRBJ2-1 | TRBV19 | few | NA | TGTGCCAGTAGTCAGGGGCCTAGCTCCTACAATGAGCAGTTCTTC | CASSQGPSSYNEQFF
TRBJ2-1 | TRBV7-6 | NA | NA | TGTGCCAGCAGCGGGTACAATGAGCAGTTCTTC | CASSGYNEQFF
TRBJ2-3 | TRBV5-1 | NA | TRBD2 | TGCGCCAGCACCGGGGGGTCTTTTCGCCCAGATACGCAGTATTTT | CASTGGSFRPDTQYF
TRBJ1-5 | TRBV2 | NA | TRBD1 | TGTGCCAGCAGGGGGACAGGACCTAATAGCAATCAGCCCCAGCATTTT | CASRGTGPNSNQPQHF
TRBJ2-7 | TRBV5-1 | NA | TRBD2 | TGCGCCAGCAGCTTCCCCCCGGGACTAGCGGGAGTGCCGCACGAGCAGTACTTC | CASSFPPGLAGVPHEQYF
TRBJ1-1 | TRBV5-1 | NA | NA | TGCGCCAGCAGCTTGACAGAAGACACTGAAGCTTTCTTT | CASSLTEDTEAFF
TRBJ2-3 | TRBV9 | NA | TRBD2 | TGTGCCAGCAGCGCCGGGACTAGCGGTCGGGCAGATACGCAGTATTTT | CASSAGTSGRADTQYF
TRBJ1-1 | TRBV5-6 | NA | TRBD1 | TGTGCCAGCAGCTTTGAAAGTGGGACAGGGTTAAACACTGAAGCTTTCTTT | CASSFESGTGLNTEAFF
TRBJ1-2 | TRBV5-1 | NA | NA | TGCGCCAGCAGCTTTGAGGGGAGCGGCTATGGCTACACCTTC | CASSFEGSGYGYTF
TRBJ2-7 | TRBV18 | NA | TRBD2 | TGTGCCAGCTCACCATTAGCTGGCCTAGCGGGAAGCCTCTCCTACGAGCAGTACTTC | CASSPLAGLAGSLSYEQYF
TRBJ2-5 | TRBV7-9 | NA | NA | TGTGCCAGCAGCCTTTTCGTTGAGACCCAGTACTTC | CASSLFVETQYF
TRBJ2-5 | TRBV27 | NA | NA | TGTGCCAGCAGTTTCGCCAGGCTGGAGACCCAGTACTTC | CASSFARLETQYF
TRBJ2-7 | TRBV5-1 | NA | NA | TGCGCCAGCGCATTCCGGGACGGATACTACGAGCAGTACTTC | CASAFRDGYYEQYF
TRBJ2-1 | TRBV9 | NA | TRBD2 | TGTGCCAGCAGCGAATCGAGGACTAGCGGGACACGTGAGCAGTTCTTC | CASSESRTSGTREQFF
TRBJ1-4 | TRBV9 | once | NA | TGTGCCAGCAGCGCGACGGCTGCAACTAATGAAAAACTGTTTTTT | CASSATAATNEKLFF
TRBJ2-5 | TRBV5-1 | NA | TRBD2 | TGCGCCAGCAGAACAAAGGGACTAGCTAAGATTTGGGAAGAGACCCAGTACTTC | CASRTKGLAKIWEETQYF
TRBJ2-2 | TRBV19 | NA | NA | TGTGCCAGTAGTATATCGGTTAACACCGGGGAGCTGTTTTTT | CASSISVNTGELFF
TRBJ1-5 | TRBV4-2 | once | NA | TGTGCCAGCAGCCAAGGCGGGGATCGGGGTCAGCCCCAGCATTTT | CASSQGGDRGQPQHF
TRBJ2-5 | TRBV11-2 | NA | NA | TGTGCCAGCAGCTTAGGGGGGCCAAGCAGGACCCAGTACTTC | CASSLGGPSRTQYF
TRBJ2-7 | TRBV7-2 | NA | NA | TGTGCCAGCAGCTTAACGCGCGAGCAGTACTTC | CASSLTREQYF
TRBJ2-7 | TRBV2 | NA | NA | TGTGCCAGCGAATCGATAATACACCTCTCTTCCTACGAGCAGTACTTC | CASESIIHLSSYEQYF
TRBJ2-7 | TRBV7-2 | NA | TRBD1 | TGTGCCAGCAGCGACTGGACAGGGGCCTACGAGCAGTACTTC | CASSDWTGAYEQYF
TRBJ2-7 | TRBV27 | NA | TRBD2 | TGTGCCAGCAGTTTAGCGGGAGGGGCCTACGAGCAGTACTTC | CASSLAGGAYEQYF
TRBJ2-1 | TRBV9 | once | NA | TGTGCCAGCAGCGTCGAACTATCTATCGATGAGCAGTTCTTC | CASSVELSIDEQFF
TRBJ1-4 | TRBV5-4 | few | NA | TGTGCCAGCAGCTTGTTAACCGGGAATAATGAAAAACTGTTTTTT | CASSLLTGNNEKLFF